The 2 T cell receptor beta chains presented below share a single source sample, sequenced in a study of CD8 T cells in ankylosing spondylitis. TCRdb reprocessed the 5' RACE reads with MiXCR, giving one entry per CDR3 protein. This table has hundreds of thousands of distinct CDR3 sequences, more than 9% appearing once. The sequenced material came from blood, either unsorted or a sorted T cell fraction (not recorded which). The receptors come from a male donor with ankylosing spondylitis or in good health (not recorded which).

This clonotype was picked up a small number of times. The rearrangement links TRBV20-1 to TRBJ1-1; no clear D gene. The V gene's germline CDR1 is DFQATT and CDR2 SNEGSKA (reference sequence). The CDR3 spans 15 residues. V was trimmed by 0 bases and J by 7 bases, leaving 18 bases between them. The CDR3 bases are TGCAGTGCTAGAGATCGGTTATCCGGGGTTGGTGAAGCTTTCTTT. Encoded protein: CSARDRLSGVGEAFF.

This clonotype showed up many times. A much larger clone differs by one base, so this may be a read error. The rearrangement uses TRBV5-1 and TRBJ2-1, with 7 bases identical to TRBD1. Looked up from germline, CDR1 is SGHRS and CDR2 is YFSETQ. The CDR3 contains 16 residues. Here the CDR3 reads CASSEGLHSQGDEQLF. Written as DNA, the CDR3 is TGCGCCAGCAGCGAAGGGTTGCATAGCCAGGGGGATGAGCAGTTATTC.